These T cell receptor beta chains were read from a single sample in a study of long-term antiretroviral therapy in people with HIV. The table came from immunoSEQ multiplex PCR; TCRdb's copy has only in-frame clones and leaves some out. The sample lists some 47,000 clones, about 96% occurring once. The source was unsorted PBMCs, collected 3.7 years after starting antiretroviral therapy. These receptors were collected from a woman between 45 and 60 years old with HIV. The conserved cysteine and the conserved F or W are not part of the CDR3 here.

v_gene	j_gene	CDR3aa
TRBV7-9	TRBJ1-1	ASSTSTITKSSHAEAF
TRBV2	TRBJ2-7	ASKRDPKYVREQY
TRBV7-9	TRBJ1-2	ASSLVGGSGYT
TRBV7-9	TRBJ2-3	ASSLEGSSKASTDTQY
TRBV6-5	TRBJ2-3	ASGGSTDTQY
TRBV5-1	TRBJ2-7	ASSERTGGNSEQY
TRBV29-1	TRBJ2-7	SVGTGGHEQY
TRBV2	TRBJ1-2	ASRGGGYGYT
TRBV10-1	TRBJ1-2	ASSLDRAGGYT
TRBV10-3	TRBJ1-2	AISSDRGFNYGYT
TRBV6-6	TRBJ1-1	ASSTGMNTEAF
TRBV19	TRBJ2-5	ASRRTGRSGEGTQY
TRBV19	TRBJ2-1	ASSIDRESYNEQF
TRBV6-4	TRBJ1-4	ASSDKQGAGEKLF
TRBV6-1	TRBJ2-7	ASSEDGSSSYEQY
TRBV5-1	TRBJ2-7	ASSWAGTGSREQY
TRBV9	TRBJ1-2	ASSGGTGQGYGYT
TRBV5-6	TRBJ1-1	ASSLGGGMNTEAF
TRBV19	TRBJ2-7	ASSPTGSHEQY
TRBV7-9	TRBJ2-7	ASSSSGGRVFTGEQY
TRBV4-1	TRBJ1-2	ASSQDRDRGRGYT
TRBV4-3	TRBJ2-1	ASSQERSSPGEQF
TRBV11-2	TRBJ2-7	ASSFLASGGYEQY
TRBV11-3	TRBJ2-5	ASSLRWGGEETQY
TRBV4-1	TRBJ1-5	ASSQARVGQPQH
TRBV27	TRBJ1-2	ASSSVTGEDYGYT
TRBV4-1	TRBJ1-5	ASSQDSRGNQPQH
TRBV2	TRBJ2-2	ASSEGRVQTGELF
TRBV9	TRBJ2-1	ASSVGGGPLSEQF
TRBV2	TRBJ2-3	ASTPVAPDTQY
TRBV5-5	TRBJ1-1	ASSLAGNTEAF
TRBV9	TRBJ2-1	ASSSMTSSNEQF
TRBV6-5	TRBJ2-7	ASRRDDYEQY
TRBV7-2	TRBJ2-3	ASSFSGGAELTDTQY
TRBV19	TRBJ1-1	ASSLGTDQNTEAF
TRBV21-1	TRBJ2-3	ASSKWEGAPSDTQY
TRBV6-1	-	AIKLTGPYEQY
TRBV6-5	TRBJ2-2	ASSLERRGELF
TRBV2	TRBJ2-7	ASRVSGNYEQY
TRBV9	TRBJ2-3	ASSATDTQY